The clone carrying this T cell receptor beta chain was detected a few times. Antigen: not known. This record comes from a study of T cell responses to AZD1222 COVID-19 vaccine. Study-level results: Elevations in Spike-specific TCR breadth and depth followed administration of two AZD1222 doses. Repertoire sampling occurred only after the peak T cell response. A reported finding is that nearly half of spike-specific TCRs target unmutated variant regions.

Germline-derived CDR1 and CDR2 are SNHLY and FYNNEI. The CDR3 is 15 amino acids. Trimming removed 11 bases from V and 7 bases from J, with 21 bases in between. This table comes from immunoSEQ multiplex PCR, and its TCRdb copy is limited to in-frame clones, with some not included. The table includes over 35,000 clones, about 80% detected once. The chain is built from TRBV2 and TRBJ1-6; TRBD1 might be the D (6 bases). Sequences were derived from peripheral blood, sampled 28 days after the second dose of the MenACWY control vaccine. This TCR derives from an adult who received the MenACWY meningococcal vaccine as a control. Written as DNA, the CDR3 is TGTGCCGGCCACCGGGACAAACAAATGAATTCACCCCTCCACTTT. It specifies CAGHRDKQMNSPLHF.